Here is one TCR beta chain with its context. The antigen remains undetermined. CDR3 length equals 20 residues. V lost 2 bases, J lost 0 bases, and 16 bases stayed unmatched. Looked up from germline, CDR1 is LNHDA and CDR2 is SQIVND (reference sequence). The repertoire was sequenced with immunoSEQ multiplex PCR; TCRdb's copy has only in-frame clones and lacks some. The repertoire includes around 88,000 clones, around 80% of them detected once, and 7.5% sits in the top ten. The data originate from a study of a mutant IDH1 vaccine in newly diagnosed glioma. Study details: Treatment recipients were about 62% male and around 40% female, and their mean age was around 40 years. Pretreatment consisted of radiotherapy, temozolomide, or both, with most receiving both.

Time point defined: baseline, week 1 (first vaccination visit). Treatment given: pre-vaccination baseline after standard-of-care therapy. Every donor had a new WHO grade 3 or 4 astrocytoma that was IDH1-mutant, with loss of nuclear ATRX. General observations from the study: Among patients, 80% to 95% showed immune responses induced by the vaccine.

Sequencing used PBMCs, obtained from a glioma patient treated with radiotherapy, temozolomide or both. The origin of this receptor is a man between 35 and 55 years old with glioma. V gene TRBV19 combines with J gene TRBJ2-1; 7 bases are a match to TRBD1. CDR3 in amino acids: CASSITGDMNHGTSYNEQFF. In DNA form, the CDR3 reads TGTGCCAGTAGTATAACAGGGGACATGAACCACGGGACCTCCTACAATGAGCAGTTCTTC.